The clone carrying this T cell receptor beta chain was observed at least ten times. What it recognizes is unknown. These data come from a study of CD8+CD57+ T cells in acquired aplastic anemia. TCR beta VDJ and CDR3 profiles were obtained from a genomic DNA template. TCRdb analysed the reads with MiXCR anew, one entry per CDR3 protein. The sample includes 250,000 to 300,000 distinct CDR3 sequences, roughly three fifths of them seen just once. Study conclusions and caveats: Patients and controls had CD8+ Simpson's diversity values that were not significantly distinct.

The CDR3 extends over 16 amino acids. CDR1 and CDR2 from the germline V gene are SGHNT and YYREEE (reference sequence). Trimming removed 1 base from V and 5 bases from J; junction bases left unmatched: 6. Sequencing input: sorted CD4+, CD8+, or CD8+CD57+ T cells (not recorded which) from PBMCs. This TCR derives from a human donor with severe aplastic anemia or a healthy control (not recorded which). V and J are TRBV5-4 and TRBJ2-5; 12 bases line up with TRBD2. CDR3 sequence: CASSLRLAGDIETQYF. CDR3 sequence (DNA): TGTGCCAGCAGCTTGAGACTAGCGGGGGATATCGAGACCCAGTACTTC.